The 8 T cell receptor beta chains below were found in one sample sequenced in a study of T cells in narcolepsy. Clones were read by immunoSEQ multiplex PCR, and TCRdb kept only the in-frame ones, dropping some. The sample comprises tens of thousands of clones, under 85% of which are singletons, and 1.5% to 2% rests with the top ten. Sequencing was carried out using CD45RA- memory CD4+ T cells from PBMCs. Receptors were obtained from a human donor with narcolepsy.

The rearrangement uses TRBV7-2 and TRBJ2-5; no clear D. This CDR3 spans 13 amino acids. Germline assignment: CDR1 SGHTA and CDR2 FQGNSA. Between the trimmed V and J ends, which lost 1 base and 5 bases, there was a span of 8 bases. CDR3 nucleotide sequence: TGTGCCAGCAGCTTAGGAGCATTGGAGACCCAGTACTTC. It translates to CASSLGALETQYF.

The chain is built from TRBV28 and TRBJ2-1, with 14 bases matching TRBD2. V lost 10 bases, J lost 10 bases, and 15 bases stayed unmatched. Per germline, CDR1 MDHEN and CDR2 SYDVKM. This CDR3 region has 16 residues. The CDR3 sequence is CATLRGLAGASGEQFF. As DNA, the CDR3 is TGTGCCACCCTGCGGGGACTAGCGGGGGCCTCCGGAGAGCAGTTCTTC.

The V and J genes are TRBV6-4 and TRBJ2-3, with D perhaps matching TRBD1 (5 bases). The V end lost 3 bases, the J end lost 1 base, and 5 bases lay between the germline ends. CDR1 and CDR2 from the germline V gene are MRHNA and SNTAGT. The CDR3 runs to 13 residues. The DNA for the CDR3 is TGTGCCAGCAGTGAAGGGGGCACAGATACGCAGTATTTT. The encoded protein is CASSEGGTDTQYF.

Only one count was recorded for this clone. The chain carries TRBV30 and TRBJ1-5; a possible D gene is TRBD1 (5 bases). Germline-derived CDR1 and CDR2 are GTSNPN and SVGIG (reference sequence). The CDR3 has 13 residues. V was pared by 3 bases and J by 5 bases, with 11 bases between. The DNA of the CDR3 is TGTGCCTGGAGGGGGACCCAAGATCAGCCCCAGCATTTT. The encoded protein is CAWRGTQDQPQHF.

This clone was seen just once. This chain uses TRBV4-3 with TRBJ2-3; D tentatively fits TRBD1 or TRBD2 (5 bases each). CDR1 and CDR2 from the germline V gene are LGHNA and YSLEER. There are 14 residues in the CDR3. V was pared by 1 base and J by 4 bases, with 9 bases between. CDR3: CASSQGQGPDTQYF. The CDR3 DNA is TGCGCCAGCAGCCAAGGTCAGGGACCAGATACGCAGTATTTT.

The chain couples TRBV15 to TRBJ1-1; D perhaps matches TRBD1 (6 bases). Looked up from germline, CDR1 is LNHNV and CDR2 is YYDKDF (reference sequence). Trimming removed 2 bases from V and 7 bases from J, with 14 bases in between. The CDR3 totals 14 residues. CDR3 sequence (DNA): TGTGCCACCAGCAGAAGGGGGGGACACCATGAAGCTTTCTTT. Amino acids: CATSRRGGHHEAFF.

Judged by abundance, this clone is medium-sized (0.01 to 0.1%). The CDR3 region has the DNA TGTGCCAGTAGTGGTACAGGGTTTTCCTCTGGAAACACCATATATTTT. Amino acids: CASSGTGFSSGNTIYF. The chain uses TRBV19 and TRBJ1-3, with a possible D match to TRBD1 (6 bases). The CDR3 spans 16 residues. The ends were cut back, 5 bases at V and 0 bases at J, with 14 bases in the middle. From germline, CDR1 is LNHDA and CDR2 SQIVND (reference sequence).

This chain connects TRBV18 to TRBJ1-1; D uncertain. V was trimmed by 4 bases and J by 10 bases, leaving 19 bases between them. The length of the CDR3 is 14 residues. Germline V gives CDR1 KGHSH, CDR2 LQKENI. The CDR3 here is CASSQPPRQERAFF. In nucleotides, the CDR3 is TGTGCCAGCTCACAACCCCCTCGACAAGAACGAGCTTTCTTT.